The sequence of this T cell receptor beta chain was determined in a study of T-cell memory formation after mild COVID-19. The V gene's germline CDR1 is SGHTA and CDR2 FQGNSA. This CDR3 region has 15 residues. Deletions cut 0 bases from V and 8 bases from J, with 13 bases between. Each CDR3 protein is one row after TCRdb ran MiXCR on the 5' RACE reads. The table has 250,000 to 300,000 distinct CDR3 sequences, 15% to 20% seen once. The rearrangement joins TRBV7-2 to TRBJ1-4, with D maybe TRBD1 (6 bases). Sequencing used PBMCs or a T cell subset sorted from them (not recorded which). This clonotype was obtained from a man younger than 35 who had mild COVID-19 (a few samples of this study predate the infection). Cell type and time point are not known. The CDR3 protein is CASSLAGALGEKLFF. The CDR3 coding sequence is TGTGCCAGCAGCTTAGCGGGGGCGTTAGGGGAAAAACTGTTTTTT.